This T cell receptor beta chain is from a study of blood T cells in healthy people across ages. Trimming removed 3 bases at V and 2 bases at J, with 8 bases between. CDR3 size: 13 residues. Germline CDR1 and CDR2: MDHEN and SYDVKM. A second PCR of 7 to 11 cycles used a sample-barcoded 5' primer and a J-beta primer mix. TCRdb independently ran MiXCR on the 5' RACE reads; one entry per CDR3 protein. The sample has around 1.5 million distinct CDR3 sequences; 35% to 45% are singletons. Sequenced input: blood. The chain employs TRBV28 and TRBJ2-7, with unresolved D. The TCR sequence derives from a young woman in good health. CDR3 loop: CASSFQSPYEQYF. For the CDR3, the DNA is TGTGCCAGCAGTTTCCAAAGCCCCTACGAGCAGTACTTC.